This record concerns one T cell receptor beta chain sequence. The record originates from a study of shared T cell receptors in the human thymus. The CDR3 has 13 residues. Losses at the gene ends were 4 bases for V and 9 bases for J; bases not matched to a gene: 9. In germline, CDR1 is SGHDT, CDR2 YYEEEE. Clones were read by immunoSEQ multiplex PCR, and TCRdb kept only the in-frame ones, dropping some. The sample records hundreds of thousands of clones, 70% to 90% being singletons. Separately, the same data were catalogued under a study of human thymus T cells. That work adds: The people who donated were healthy Finnish babies having corrective surgery for congenital heart defects. Corrective heart surgery yielded the resections from which the thymus tissue came. In thymic and blood repertoires alike, V and J usage looked biased. Related studies found that unrelated individuals share highly overlapping thymic repertoires.

The sequence was collected from a girl in the first two years of life with a congenital heart defect. The material sequenced was thymocytes. The chain has TRBV5-6 and TRBJ2-7; 8 nucleotides match TRBD1. The CDR3 sequence: CASSPDRGAVQYF. In DNA, the CDR3 is TGTGCCAGCAGCCCCGACAGGGGCGCGGTGCAGTACTTC.